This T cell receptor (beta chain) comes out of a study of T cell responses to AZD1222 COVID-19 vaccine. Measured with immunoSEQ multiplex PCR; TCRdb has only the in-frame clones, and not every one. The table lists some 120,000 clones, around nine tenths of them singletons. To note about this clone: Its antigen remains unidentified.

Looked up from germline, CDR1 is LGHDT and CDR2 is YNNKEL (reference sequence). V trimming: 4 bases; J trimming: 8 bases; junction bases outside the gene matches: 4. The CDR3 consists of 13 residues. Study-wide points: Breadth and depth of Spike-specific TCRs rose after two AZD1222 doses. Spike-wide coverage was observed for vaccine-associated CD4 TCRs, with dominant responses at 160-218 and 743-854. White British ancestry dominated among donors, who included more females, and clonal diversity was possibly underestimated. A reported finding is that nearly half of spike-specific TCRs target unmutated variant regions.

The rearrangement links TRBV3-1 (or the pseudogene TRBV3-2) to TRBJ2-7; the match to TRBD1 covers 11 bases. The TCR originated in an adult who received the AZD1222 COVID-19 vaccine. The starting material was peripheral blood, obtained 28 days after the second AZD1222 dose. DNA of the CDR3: TGTGCCAGCAGCCTTGGGACAGGGGGACAGCAGTACTTC. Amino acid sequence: CASSLGTGGQQYF.